The rows below give T cell receptor beta chains drawn from one sample of a study of identical twins. TCRdb re-analysed the 5' RACE reads in MiXCR, keeping a single row per CDR3 protein. The table includes roughly 250,000 distinct CDR3 sequences, more than 12% detected once. Specimen: memory (CD45RO+) T cells sorted from blood. These receptors were taken from a woman aged 18-35 years in good health. Both conserved end residues are part of each CDR3. D genes are given only for firm matches. Some rows have no size entry. The others give once, few or many, or a class for an expanded clone.

d_call	clone_size	v_call	j_call	cdr3_aa	cdr3_nt
NA	few	TRBV7-2	TRBJ1-1	CASSLLLGMGSAFF	TGTGCCAGCAGCTTGTTATTGGGGATGGGGTCGGCTTTCTTT
NA	few	TRBV5-6	TRBJ2-5	CASSWRSLVIGETQYF	TGTGCCAGCAGCTGGCGCTCACTAGTAATCGGAGAGACCCAGTACTTC
NA	NA	TRBV19	TRBJ2-6	CASSMNGFGANVLTF	TGTGCCAGTAGTATGAACGGGTTCGGGGCCAACGTCCTGACTTTC
NA	NA	TRBV6-5	TRBJ1-3	CASSYTGHSGNTIYF	TGTGCCAGCAGTTACACAGGGCACTCTGGAAACACCATATATTTT
NA	few	TRBV10-2	TRBJ2-1	CASIAGPLHSYNEQFF	TGCGCCAGCATCGCCGGGCCATTACACTCCTACAATGAGCAGTTCTTC
NA	few	TRBV20-1	TRBJ2-7	CSARDPSTGRYEQYF	TGCAGTGCTAGAGACCCCTCGACAGGTCGGTACGAGCAGTACTTC
TRBD2	many	TRBV7-9	TRBJ2-1	CASSPPRASGRNEQFF	TGTGCCAGCAGCCCCCCCCGCGCTAGCGGGAGGAATGAGCAGTTCTTC
TRBD2	few	TRBV6-1	TRBJ2-7	CASSQTSGSVYEQYF	TGTGCCAGCAGCCAAACTAGCGGGAGTGTCTACGAGCAGTACTTC
TRBD2	NA	TRBV11-2	TRBJ2-7	CASSLVTSGRVYEQYF	TGTGCCAGCAGCTTAGTAACTAGCGGGAGAGTTTACGAGCAGTACTTC
NA	NA	TRBV4-3	TRBJ2-5	CASSQERETWETQYF	TGCGCCAGCAGCCAAGAACGGGAGACGTGGGAGACCCAGTACTTC
NA	few	TRBV9	TRBJ2-5	CASSKLGEGTQYF	TGTGCCAGCAGTAAACTAGGCGAAGGGACCCAGTACTTC
NA	NA	TRBV7-2	TRBJ1-5	CASSLHSNQPQHF	TGTGCCAGCAGCTTACACAGCAATCAGCCCCAGCATTTT
NA	few	TRBV27	TRBJ1-2	CASRPTGSYGYTF	TGTGCCAGCAGACCTACAGGGAGCTATGGCTACACCTTC
NA	many	TRBV7-2	TRBJ1-1	CASSLWWGVNTEAFF	TGTGCCAGCAGCTTATGGTGGGGGGTGAACACTGAAGCTTTCTTT
NA	many	TRBV15	TRBJ2-5	CATSRDTGTQYF	TGTGCCACCAGCAGAGATACGGGGACCCAGTACTTC
TRBD1	few	TRBV12-3/TRBV12-4	TRBJ1-2	CASSRFGQGSVGYTF	TGTGCCAGCAGTCGCTTTGGACAGGGGTCGGTGGGCTACACCTTC
NA	NA	TRBV5-6	TRBJ2-7	CASSWGGRDEQYF	TGTGCCAGCAGCTGGGGGGGGCGCGACGAGCAGTACTTC
TRBD1	few	TRBV4-1	TRBJ1-5	CASSQPTGSNQPQHF	TGCGCCAGCAGCCAACCGACAGGGAGCAATCAGCCCCAGCATTTT
NA	NA	TRBV4-1	TRBJ2-1	CASSQVYPPNEQFF	TGCGCCAGCAGCCAAGTCTATCCACCAAATGAGCAGTTCTTC
TRBD1	few	TRBV30	TRBJ2-7	CAWSVFGTGTYEQYF	TGTGCCTGGAGTGTATTCGGGACAGGGACCTACGAGCAGTACTTC
NA	NA	TRBV7-2	TRBJ2-5	CASSLGHRQETQYF	TGTGCCAGCAGCTTAGGACACCGTCAAGAGACCCAGTACTTC
NA	few	TRBV5-1	TRBJ2-6	CASRASGANVLTF	TGCGCCAGCCGGGCTTCTGGGGCCAACGTCCTGACTTTC
TRBD1	NA	TRBV6-2/TRBV6-3	TRBJ1-4	CASSNKGGEDEKLFF	TGTGCCAGCAGCAACAAAGGGGGCGAAGATGAAAAACTGTTTTTT
NA	few	TRBV24-1	TRBJ2-3	CATSPWGTDTQYF	TGTGCCACCAGCCCCTGGGGCACAGATACGCAGTATTTT
TRBD2	NA	TRBV9	TRBJ2-3	CASSTLAGSTDTQYF	TGTGCCAGCAGCACCCTAGCGGGAAGCACAGATACGCAGTATTTT
TRBD2	few	TRBV28	TRBJ2-5	CASSGSGSIRETQYF	TGTGCCAGCAGTGGCAGCGGGAGTATTAGAGAGACCCAGTACTTC
NA	NA	TRBV12-3/TRBV12-4	TRBJ1-1	CASSWERITEAFF	TGTGCCAGCAGCTGGGAGCGTATCACTGAAGCTTTCTTT
TRBD1	NA	TRBV29-1	TRBJ2-2	CSATGTAFTGELFF	TGCAGCGCTACCGGGACAGCTTTCACCGGGGAGCTGTTTTTT
NA	NA	TRBV20-1	TRBJ2-3	CSVQSSTTDTQYF	TGCAGTGTCCAGTCCTCCACCACAGATACGCAGTATTTT
NA	NA	TRBV6-5	TRBJ2-5	CASSYWGGGPETQYF	TGTGCCAGCAGTTACTGGGGGGGGGGCCCAGAGACCCAGTACTTC
NA	NA	TRBV7-2	TRBJ2-5	CASSFLGSETQYF	TGTGCCAGCAGCTTTTTAGGGTCTGAGACCCAGTACTTC
TRBD1	many	TRBV5-1	TRBJ2-7	CASKQGDTSYEQYF	TGCGCCAGCAAGCAGGGGGACACTTCCTACGAGCAGTACTTC
TRBD1	many	TRBV7-2	TRBJ2-2	CASSPQGTGELFF	TGTGCCAGCAGCCCACAGGGGACCGGGGAGCTGTTTTTT
NA	many	TRBV16	TRBJ2-1	CASSQYRSNEQFF	TGTGCCAGCAGCCAATACAGGAGTAATGAGCAGTTCTTC
TRBD1	NA	TRBV29-1	TRBJ2-1	CSVEPGTVGQGNSYNEQFF	TGCAGCGTTGAGCCGGGGACGGTAGGACAGGGGAACTCCTACAATGAGCAGTTCTTC
NA	NA	TRBV7-9	TRBJ2-3	CASSRATGSTDTQYF	TGTGCCAGCAGCCGAGCGACGGGTAGCACAGATACGCAGTATTTT